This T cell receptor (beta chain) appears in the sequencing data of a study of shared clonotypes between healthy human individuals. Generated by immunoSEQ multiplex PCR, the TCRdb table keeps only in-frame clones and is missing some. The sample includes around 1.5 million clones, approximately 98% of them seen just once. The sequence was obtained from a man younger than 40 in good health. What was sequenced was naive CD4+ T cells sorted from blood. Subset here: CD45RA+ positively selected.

The CDR3 DNA is TGTGCCAGCAGCATCCGGGACTGGGCCACAGGCGAGCAGTACTTC. Encoded protein: CASSIRDWATGEQYF. The chain has TRBV11-2 and TRBJ2-7; D perhaps matches TRBD2 (6 bases). Germline V gene sequence: CDR1 SGHAT, CDR2 FQNNGV. The V and J ends lost 5 bases and 6 bases respectively, with 20 bases between them. There are 15 residues in the CDR3.